The clone carrying this T cell receptor (beta chain) was observed at least ten times. The CDR3 consists of 14 residues. Germline V gene lookup returns CDR1 LNHDA and CDR2 SQIVND (reference sequence). V lost 4 bases to trimming and J lost 8 bases; unmatched junction nucleotides: 7. Unique molecular identifiers were included in an RNA-based 3' RACE TCR library. TCRdb itself ran the 3' RACE reads through MiXCR, one entry per CDR3 protein. The table shows approximately 89,000 distinct CDR3 sequences, with about 6.9% occurring only once. This specimen belongs to a study of HIV-infected children after antiretroviral therapy interruption. Study in general: Median age was approximately 9.4 years (interruption) and around 8 years (continuous). For the interruption arm, samples span week 0 through about 3 years after study end.

Sample treatment: PENTA 11 planned treatment interruption arm or continuous ART arm. The sequences come from CD45RA+ CD4+ T cells from PBMCs, pooled from several time points, collected from a donor given antiretroviral therapy, either interrupted or continuous. Subset here: naive CD4+ CD45RA+ CD45RO- T cells. This TCR was sampled from a pool of human donors with HIV. This chain joins TRBV19 and TRBJ2-1; TRBD2 matches 8 bases. CDR3 DNA: TGTGCCAGTAGTAGATCTAGCGGGTCGGATGAGCAGTTCTTC. Encoded protein: CASSRSSGSDEQFF.